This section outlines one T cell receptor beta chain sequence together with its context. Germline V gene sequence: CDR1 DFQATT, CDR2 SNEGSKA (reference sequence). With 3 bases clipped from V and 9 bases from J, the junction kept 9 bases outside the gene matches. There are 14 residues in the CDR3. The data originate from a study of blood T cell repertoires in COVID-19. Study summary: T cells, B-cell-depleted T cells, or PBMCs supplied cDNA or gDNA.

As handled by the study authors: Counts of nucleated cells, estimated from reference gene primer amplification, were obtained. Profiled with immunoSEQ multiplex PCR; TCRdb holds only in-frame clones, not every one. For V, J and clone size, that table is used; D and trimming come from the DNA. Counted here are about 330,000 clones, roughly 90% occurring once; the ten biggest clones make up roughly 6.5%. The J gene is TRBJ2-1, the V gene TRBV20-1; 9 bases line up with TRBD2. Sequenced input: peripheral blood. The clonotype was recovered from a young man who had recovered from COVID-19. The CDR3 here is CSASHSLAGFEQFF. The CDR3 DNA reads TGCAGTGCTAGTCATAGTCTAGCGGGGTTTGAGCAGTTCTTC.